These 18 T cell receptor beta chains share one sample of origin, sequenced in a study of brain metastases from non-small cell lung cancer. The protocol was immunoSEQ multiplex PCR, while the TCRdb copy is restricted to in-frame clones and leaves out a portion. Here the sample spans thousands of clones, about 91% being singletons. The sequencing sample was made of primary lung tumor tissue. The receptor set was obtained from a donor aged 40 or over with non-small cell lung cancer.

The chain combines TRBV27 with TRBJ2-2; D is unclear. Germline CDR1 MNHEY, CDR2 SMNVEV (reference sequence). V lost 8 bases, J lost 10 bases, and 20 bases lay in between. This CDR3 contains 14 residues. CDR3 DNA sequence: TGTGCCAGCTTCAATCAGAGAAACTCCGAGGAGCTGTTTTTT. Its translation is CASFNQRNSEELFF.

This sequence joins TRBV6-1 and TRBJ2-6; D is undetermined. In germline, CDR1 is MNHNS, CDR2 SASEGT. This CDR3 region has 18 residues. Between the trimmed V and J ends, which lost 2 bases and 4 bases, there was a span of 18 bases. The CDR3 coding sequence is TGTGCCAGCAGTGAAATAAGGCGCCAGGTTGGAGGGGCCAACGTCCTGACTTTC. It translates to CASSEIRRQVGGANVLTF.

Concerning this clone: A read error may produce the germline difference seen at one junction end. The sample holds other DNA sequences that translate to the same CDR3. The rearrangement joins TRBV6-5 to TRBJ2-7, with 7 bases aligning to TRBD1. The CDR3 spans 14 residues. The germline V gene has CDR1 MNHEY and CDR2 SVGAGI. The CDR3 is CASSYIGQAYEQYF. In DNA, the CDR3 is TGTGCCAGCAGTTACATTGGACAGGCCTACGAACAGTACTTC.

About this clone: Other DNA sequences of this sample code for an identical CDR3. The V and J genes are TRBV27 and TRBJ2-2; unclear D gene. The CDR3 is 14 amino acids. Germline assignment: CDR1 MNHEY and CDR2 SMNVEV (reference sequence). The V end lost 8 bases, the J end lost 6 bases, and 16 bases lay between the germline ends. The CDR3, as DNA: TGTGCCAGCTTCAATCAGAGAAACTCCGGGGAGCTGTTTTTT. Translating gives CASFNQRNSGELFF.

This chain joins TRBV19 and TRBJ2-2, with D possibly matching TRBD1 (6 bases). The ends were cut back, 6 bases at V and 7 bases at J, with 18 bases in the middle. Looked up from germline, CDR1 is LNHDA and CDR2 is SQIVND (reference sequence). The CDR3 covers 15 residues. This CDR3 is CASSPRGMEFGELFF. CDR3 nucleotide sequence: TGTGCCAGTAGCCCTAGGGGGATGGAGTTCGGGGAGCTGTTTTTT.

This chain links TRBV4-1 with TRBJ1-4; 7 bases map to TRBD1. The CDR3 is 17 amino acids. Germline CDR1 reads MGHRA; CDR2 reads YSYEKL. The junction had 5 bases not matched to a gene; V was cut back by 0 bases and J by 1 base. CDR3 loop: CASSQDPNRGTNEKLFF. For the CDR3, the DNA is TGCGCCAGCAGCCAAGACCCTAACAGGGGAACTAATGAAAAACTGTTTTTT.

The rearrangement joins TRBV5-1 to TRBJ2-3; 8 nucleotides line up with TRBD1. CDR3 size: 14 residues. CDR1 is SGHRS and CDR2 is YFSETQ in the germline V gene. Trimming removed 6 bases from V and 6 bases from J; junction bases left unmatched: 9. CDR3 region: CASTTGPGGDTQYF. CDR3 bases: TGCGCCAGCACAACGGGGCCAGGGGGCGATACGCAGTATTTT.

The chain combines TRBV5-5 with TRBJ1-1, with a tentative D call TRBD1 (6 bases). From germline, CDR1 is SGHKS and CDR2 YYEKEE (reference sequence). The V gene lost 7 bases and the J gene lost 0 bases, with 13 bases spanning the gap. The CDR3 is made up of 14 amino acids. The CDR3 sequence: CASFIGGLNTEAFF. The CDR3 DNA sequence: TGTGCCAGCTTCATAGGGGGGCTGAACACTGAAGCTTTCTTT.

The chain couples TRBV28 to TRBJ1-2; no definite D call. V lost 7 bases and J 6 bases, leaving 24 bases between the germline ends. The CDR3 contains 16 residues. Germline V gene data show CDR1 as MDHEN and CDR2 as SYDVKM. The CDR3 DNA reads TGTGCCAGCACCCTCCCGGACGGCGCCCAACTCAATGGCTACACCTTC. Translation gives CASTLPDGAQLNGYTF.

The V call is TRBV5-1, the J call TRBJ1-6; 7 nucleotides match TRBD1. This CDR3 region has 21 residues. Germline V gene lookup returns CDR1 SGHRS and CDR2 YFSETQ. Trimming at V came to 4 bases and at J to 4 bases, leaving 23 bases not matched to a gene. The CDR3 loop is CASSRGPGAIRDPLYNSPLHF. The CDR3, as DNA: TGCGCCAGCAGCAGGGGGCCCGGGGCCATCCGGGACCCTCTATATAATTCACCCCTCCACTTT.

The chain carries TRBV2 and TRBJ2-7, with TRBD2 matching over 9 bases. The germline V gene has CDR1 SNHLY and CDR2 FYNNEI. The trim removed 4 bases at V and 6 bases at J, leaving 4 bases unmatched. This CDR3 has 13 residues. As DNA, the CDR3 is TGTGCCAGCAGTGGACTAGCGGAAGGCGAGCAGTACTTC. It is translated as CASSGLAEGEQYF.

The chain carries TRBV19 and TRBJ2-2; tentatively, D is TRBD2 (5 bases). Trimming stripped 7 bases from V and 1 base from J, with 10 bases between. Germline assignment: CDR1 LNHDA and CDR2 SQIVND (reference sequence). The CDR3 extends over 14 amino acids. The CDR3 DNA is TGTGCCAGTACCGCCGGGGTGAACACCGGGGAGCTGTTTTTT. Its translation is CASTAGVNTGELFF.

The chain joins TRBV2 to TRBJ1-3, with D possibly being TRBD1 (5 bases). This CDR3 is 14 amino acids long. Germline V gene data show CDR1 as SNHLY and CDR2 as FYNNEI. The V end was cut by 3 bases, the J end by 8 bases, with 14 bases between. This CDR3 reads CASSDWGTRDTIYF. CDR3 nucleotide sequence: TGTGCCAGCAGTGATTGGGGGACTCGGGACACCATATATTTT.

With regard to this clone: At one end the junction does not follow the germline gene, possibly because of a read error. This rearrangement joins TRBV7-2 to TRBJ2-1; D is perhaps TRBD2 (5 bases). This CDR3 spans 16 amino acids. The germline CDR1 and CDR2 sequences are SGHTA and FQGNSA. The DNA for the CDR3 is TGTGCTAGCAGCTTACAGAGGGCCCTCCGGAGCAATGAGCAGTTCTTC. Amino acids: CASSLQRALRSNEQFF.

This clone appeared a single time. The J gene is TRBJ2-7, the V gene TRBV20-1; no definite D call. The CDR3 is made up of 12 amino acids. V was trimmed by 3 bases and J by 3 bases, leaving 9 bases between them. Germline CDR1 and CDR2: DFQATT and SNEGSKA (reference sequence). The CDR3: CSASLQNYEQYF. CDR3 nucleotide sequence: TGCAGTGCTAGTCTACAGAACTACGAGCAGTACTTC.

The chain employs TRBV9 and TRBJ1-2; TRBD1 agrees at 7 bases. Germline V gene sequence: CDR1 SGDLS, CDR2 YYNGEE. V lost 5 bases, J lost 4 bases, and 11 bases stayed unmatched. The CDR3 has 15 residues. For the CDR3, the DNA is TGTGCCAGCAGTGCCGACAGGGAGTATAGCTATGGCTACACCTTC. As protein: CASSADREYSYGYTF.

The chain combines TRBV10-1 with TRBJ1-1; TRBD1 is a possible D gene (6 bases). Trimming stripped 6 bases from V and 4 bases from J, with 12 bases between. CDR1 and CDR2 from the germline V gene are WNHNN and SYGVQD (reference sequence). The CDR3 is 13 amino acids. CDR3 protein: CASRTGFGTEAFF. The DNA of the CDR3 is TGCGCCAGCAGAACAGGGTTCGGCACTGAAGCTTTCTTT.

The V and J genes are TRBV5-1 and TRBJ2-3; possibly TRBD1 for D (6 bases). Germline assignment: CDR1 SGHRS and CDR2 YFSETQ. This CDR3 has 14 amino acids. V was clipped by 2 bases and J by 4 bases, with 11 bases between them. The DNA of the CDR3 is TGCGCCAGCAGCTTAGGGACATCTGCAGATACGCAGTATTTT. Translating gives CASSLGTSADTQYF.